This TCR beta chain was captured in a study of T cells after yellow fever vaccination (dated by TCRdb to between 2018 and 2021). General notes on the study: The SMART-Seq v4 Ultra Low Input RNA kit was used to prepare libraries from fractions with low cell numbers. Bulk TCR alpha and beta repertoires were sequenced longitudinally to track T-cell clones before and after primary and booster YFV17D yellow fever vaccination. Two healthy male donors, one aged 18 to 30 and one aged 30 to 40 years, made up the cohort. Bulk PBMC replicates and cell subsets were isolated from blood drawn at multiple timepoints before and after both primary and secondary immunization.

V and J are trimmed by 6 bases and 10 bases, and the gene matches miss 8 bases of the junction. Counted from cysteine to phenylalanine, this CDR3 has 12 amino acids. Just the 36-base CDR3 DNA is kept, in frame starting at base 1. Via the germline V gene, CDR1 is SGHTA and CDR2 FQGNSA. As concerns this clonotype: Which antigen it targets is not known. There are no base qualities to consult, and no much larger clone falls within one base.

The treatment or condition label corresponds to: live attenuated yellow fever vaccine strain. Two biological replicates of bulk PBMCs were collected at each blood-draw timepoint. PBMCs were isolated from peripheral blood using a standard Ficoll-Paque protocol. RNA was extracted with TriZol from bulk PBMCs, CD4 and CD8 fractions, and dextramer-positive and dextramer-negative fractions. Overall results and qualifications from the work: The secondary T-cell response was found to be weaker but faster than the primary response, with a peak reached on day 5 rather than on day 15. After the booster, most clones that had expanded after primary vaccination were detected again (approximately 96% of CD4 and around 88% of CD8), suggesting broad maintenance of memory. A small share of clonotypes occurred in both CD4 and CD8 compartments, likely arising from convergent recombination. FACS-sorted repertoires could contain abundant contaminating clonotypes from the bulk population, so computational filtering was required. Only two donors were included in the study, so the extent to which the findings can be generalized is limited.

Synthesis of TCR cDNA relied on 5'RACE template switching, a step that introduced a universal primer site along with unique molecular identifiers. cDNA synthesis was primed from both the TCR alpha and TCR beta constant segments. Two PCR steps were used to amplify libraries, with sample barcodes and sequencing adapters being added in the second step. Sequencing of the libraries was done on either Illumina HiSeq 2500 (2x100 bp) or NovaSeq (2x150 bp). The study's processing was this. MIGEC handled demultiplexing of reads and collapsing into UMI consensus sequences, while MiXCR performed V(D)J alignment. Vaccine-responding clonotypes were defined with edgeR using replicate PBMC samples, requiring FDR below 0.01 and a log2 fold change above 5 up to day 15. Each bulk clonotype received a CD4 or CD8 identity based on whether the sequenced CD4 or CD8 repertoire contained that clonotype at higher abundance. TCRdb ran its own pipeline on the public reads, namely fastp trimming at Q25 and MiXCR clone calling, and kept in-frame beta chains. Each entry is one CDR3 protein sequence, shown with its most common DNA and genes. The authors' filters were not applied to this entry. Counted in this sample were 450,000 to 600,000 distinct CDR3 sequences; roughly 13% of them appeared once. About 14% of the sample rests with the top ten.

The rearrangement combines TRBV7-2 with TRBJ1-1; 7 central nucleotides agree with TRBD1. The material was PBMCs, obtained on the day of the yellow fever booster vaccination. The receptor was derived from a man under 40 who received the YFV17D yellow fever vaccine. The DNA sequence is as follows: TGTGCCAGCAGTCCAGGGACAGTTGCAGCTTTCTTT. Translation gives CASSPGTVAAFF.